The 6 T cell receptor beta chains listed next were all sequenced from one sample in a study of post-analysis software for immune sequencing data. Whole-study findings and limits: Five or six TRBV segments, TRBV5-6, TRBV5-1 and TRBV20-1 among them, were found more frequent in patients than controls.

TCR beta cDNA libraries included unique molecular identifiers. TCRdb reanalysed the PCR reads using MiXCR and keeps one entry per CDR3 protein. The data show 400,000 to 500,000 distinct CDR3 sequences, 30% to 40% seen once. These receptors' targets are unknown. Sequencing was done on a sample of blood. These receptors all stem from a girl between 2 and 10 years old with multiple sclerosis.

The chain uses TRBV28 and TRBJ2-4; TRBD1 matches at 8 bases. The DNA matches TRBJ2-7 better at its end, which makes the J call doubtful. The length of the CDR3 is 15 residues. Germline V gene data show CDR1 as MDHEN and CDR2 as SYDVKM. CDR3 nucleotide sequence: TGTGCCAGCAGTCCAAGGGCGACAGGGGCCTACGAGCAGTACTTC. Protein sequence: CASSPRATGAYEQYF.

This clonotype was detected only a few times. The chain joins TRBV9 to TRBJ2-1; D could derive from TRBD1 or TRBD2 (5 bases each). The CDR3 covers 15 residues. V lost 0 bases and J lost 7, with 14 bases in between. The germline V gene has CDR1 SGDLS and CDR2 YYNGEE. The CDR3 is CASSVGGGVENEQFF. CDR3 DNA: TGTGCCAGCAGCGTAGGTGGGGGAGTGGAGAATGAGCAGTTCTTC.

The rearrangement links TRBV10-2 to TRBJ1-2; D may be TRBD1 (6 bases). Germline CDR1 WSHSY, CDR2 SAAADI. Deletions cut 6 bases from V and 6 bases from J, with 17 bases between. CDR3 length: 14 amino acids. This chain's CDR3 is CASSLDRLTHGYTF. The CDR3 DNA is TGCGCCAGCAGCTTAGACAGGTTGACGCATGGCTACACCTTC.

The DNA for the CDR3 is TGTGCCAGCAGCCCACTGTATGGCCGCAATCAGCCCCAGCATTTT. This codes for CASSPLYGRNQPQHF. V usage is TRBV28 and J usage is TRBJ1-5; D is undetermined. Trimming shortened V by 6 bases and J by 2 bases, and 14 bases separated the two germline ends. Per the germline V gene, CDR1 is MDHEN and CDR2 is SYDVKM. The CDR3 totals 15 residues. The full variable domain, rest sourced from reference TRBV28 and TRBJ1-5, is DVKVTQSSRYLVKRTGEKVFLECVQDMDHENMFWYRQDPGLGLRLIYFSYDVKMKEKGDIPEGYSVSREKKERFSLILESASTNQTSMYLCASSPLYGRNQPQHFGDGTRLSIL.

CDR3 coding DNA: TGTGCCAGCAGCCAAGACCGTTTAGCGGCCCTGACGGAGGAGAATGAGCAGTTCTTC. The encoded protein is CASSQDRLAALTEENEQFF. The chain joins TRBV4-2 to TRBJ2-1; tentative D call: TRBD2 (6 bases). The CDR3 is made up of 19 amino acids. In germline, CDR1 is LGHNA, CDR2 YNFKEQ. V gave up 0 bases and J gave up 7 bases, with 25 bases separating them.

The chain has TRBV4-2 and TRBJ2-7; 8 positions match TRBD1. J gave up 4 bases and V 0 bases, and 5 bases lay outside the gene matches. This CDR3 contains 15 residues. The germline V gene encodes CDR1 LGHNA and CDR2 YNFKEQ. The CDR3 DNA sequence: TGTGCCAGCAGCCAAGATCCAGGGGGCATATACGAGCAGTACTTC. Translation gives CASSQDPGGIYEQYF.